This TCR beta chain was sequenced for a study of CD8+CD57+ T cells in acquired aplastic anemia. At the level of the study: The mean DNA yield obtained from sorted CD4+ and CD8+ cells came to around 3 ug.

TCR beta VDJ and CDR3 profiles were obtained from a genomic DNA template. TCRdb fed the reads into MiXCR, producing one record per CDR3 protein. The sample holds approximately 260,000 distinct CDR3 sequences, 82% seen once. Germline CDR1 reads SNHLY; CDR2 reads FYNNEI. Trimming removed 4 bases from V and 16 bases from J, with 23 bases in between. This CDR3 has 14 residues. Study findings and constraints: Levels of CD8+ Simpson's diversity were not significantly distinct in patients versus controls. Common to patients and controls were twenty-nine CD8+ CDR3 sequences.

With regard to this clonotype: The antigen remains unidentified.

Individuals selected for sequencing had exhibited CD8+CD57+ cell expansion on flow cytometry. Blood samples were obtained from patients who had received no prior therapy. Specimen: sorted CD4+, CD8+, or CD8+CD57+ T cells (not recorded which) from PBMCs. The source is a human donor with aplastic anemia. The rearrangement uses TRBV2 and TRBJ1-3; weak D call: TRBD1 (5 bases). The CDR3 DNA follows: TGTGCCAGCAGTGGCGGGGGAACGAGGACGCCGATTTATTTT. This encodes CASSGGGTRTPIYF.